Detailed here is one TCR beta chain. Antigen specificity is unknown. Mismatch with germline at one junction end may stem from a read error. The data derive from a study of cytomegalovirus exposure and HLA in healthy donors. Across the whole study: Falling in the Caucasian-associated ancestry cluster were 81% of 300 to 500 genotyped donors.

Germline CDR1 and CDR2: SEHNR and FQNEAQ (reference sequence). The CDR3 extends over 17 amino acids. Use of 60 Vbeta and 13 Jbeta primers characterized the PCR. The protocol was immunoSEQ multiplex PCR, while the TCRdb copy is restricted to in-frame clones and leaves out a portion. Of fewer than 250,000 clones listed, about 78% are singletons. Points from the study as a whole: Later on, an analysis found that several of the most significant clusters appeared to be linked to common viral pathogens, which included parvovirus B19. For most TCR beta V segments, an earlier analysis put the productive rate at about 87% or about 30% of the time.

The sequencing input was PBMCs. This chain connects TRBV7-9 to TRBJ2-1; 8 bases agree with TRBD2. The sequence was collected from a male donor in good health and CMV-seronegative. For the CDR3, the DNA is TGTTCCAGCAGCTTAGGGGGGGCCAGCGGGAGCCATCTTATAGAGTTCTTC. Protein sequence: CSSSLGGASGSHLIEFF.